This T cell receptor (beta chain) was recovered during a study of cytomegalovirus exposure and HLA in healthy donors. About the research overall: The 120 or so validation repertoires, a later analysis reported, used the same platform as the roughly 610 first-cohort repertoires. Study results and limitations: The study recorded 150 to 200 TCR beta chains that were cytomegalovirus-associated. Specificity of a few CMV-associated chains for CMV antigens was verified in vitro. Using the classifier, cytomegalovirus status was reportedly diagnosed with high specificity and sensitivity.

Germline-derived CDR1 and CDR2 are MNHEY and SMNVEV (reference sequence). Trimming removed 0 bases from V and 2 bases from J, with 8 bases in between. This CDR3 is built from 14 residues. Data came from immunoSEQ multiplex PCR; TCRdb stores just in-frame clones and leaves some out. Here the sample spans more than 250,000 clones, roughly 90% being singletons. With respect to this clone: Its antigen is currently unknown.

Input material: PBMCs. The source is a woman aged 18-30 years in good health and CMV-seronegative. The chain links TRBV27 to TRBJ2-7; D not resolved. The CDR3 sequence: CASSLSRYTYEQYF. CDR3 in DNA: TGTGCCAGCAGTTTATCCAGATATACCTACGAGCAGTACTTC.